These 20 T cell receptor beta chains were all obtained from the same sample, sequenced in a study of blood T cell repertoires in COVID-19. The data were produced by immunoSEQ multiplex PCR, yet TCRdb's version contains in-frame clones alone and is incomplete. The top ten hold around 2.3% of the sample, which has over 150,000 clones, about 85% seen once. The sample comprised PBMCs or T cells enriched from blood (not recorded which). The source of these receptors is a woman aged 25 to 39 who had recovered from COVID-19.

This clone showed up just once. The genes are TRBV4-1 and TRBJ2-1; 7 bases are a match to TRBD1. Per germline, CDR1 MGHRA and CDR2 YSYEKL. Trimming at V came to 8 bases and at J to 7 bases, leaving 8 bases not matched to a gene. The CDR3 contains 13 residues. This CDR3 is CASGLQGNNEQFF. Written as DNA, the CDR3 is TGCGCCAGCGGGTTACAGGGGAATAATGAGCAGTTCTTC.

The genes are TRBV7-8 and TRBJ1-1, with a weak D call TRBD1 (5 bases). The germline gives CDR1 SGHVS, CDR2 FQNEAQ. V lost 0 bases and J lost 4, with 6 bases in between. The CDR3 extends over 13 amino acids. CDR3 nucleotide sequence: TGTGCCAGCAGCTTAGCAGGGGTCACTGAAGCTTTCTTT. Its protein is CASSLAGVTEAFF.

The genes are TRBV5-1 and TRBJ1-1; 8 nucleotides align to TRBD1. V lost 5 bases to trimming and J lost 1 base; unmatched junction nucleotides: 10. Per germline, CDR1 SGHRS and CDR2 YFSETQ. The CDR3 contains 16 residues. CDR3 amino acids: CASSYRQGISNTEAFF. Written as DNA, the CDR3 is TGCGCCAGCAGTTATAGACAGGGGATCTCGAACACTGAAGCTTTCTTT.

The rearrangement links TRBV5-8 to TRBJ1-2; 9 bases fit TRBD1. Germline V gene lookup returns CDR1 SGHTS and CDR2 YDEGEE. This CDR3 contains 15 residues. V lost 0 bases to trimming and J lost 6 bases; unmatched junction nucleotides: 6. CDR3: CASSLGSGQGDGYTF. The CDR3 bases are TGTGCCAGCAGCTTGGGCTCGGGACAGGGCGATGGCTACACCTTC.

V and J are TRBV6-2 or TRBV6-3 and TRBJ2-1, with 7 positions matching TRBD2. V trimming: 6 bases; J trimming: 3 bases; junction bases outside the gene matches: 8. Germline-derived CDR1 and CDR2 are MNHEY and SVGEGT. The CDR3 is 15 amino acids. The CDR3 reads CASSPWRERYNEQFF. The DNA for the CDR3 is TGTGCCAGCAGCCCCTGGCGGGAGCGCTACAATGAGCAGTTCTTC.

The CDR3 loop reads CASSIGGGRSHEQYF. CDR3 coding DNA: TGTGCCAGTAGTATAGGAGGGGGCAGATCCCACGAGCAGTACTTC. The chain recombines TRBV19 with TRBJ2-7; TRBD1 matches 7 bases. The CDR3 length is 15 residues. Germline V gene sequence: CDR1 LNHDA, CDR2 SQIVND (reference sequence). The junction had 8 bases not matched to a gene; V was cut back by 1 base and J by 5 bases.

The rearrangement uses TRBV15 and TRBJ2-1, with a weak D call TRBD2 (6 bases). V was shortened by 3 bases and J by 4 bases, with 13 bases between the two germline ends. Germline CDR1 reads LNHNV; CDR2 reads YYDKDF (reference sequence). The CDR3 has 15 residues. The CDR3 DNA follows: TGTGCCACCAGCAGGGGGGGAACCCTATACAATGAGCAGTTCTTC. This translates into CATSRGGTLYNEQFF.

The gene calls are TRBV7-2 and TRBJ2-2; 8 nucleotides agree with TRBD2. The CDR3 covers 13 residues. V dropped 5 bases and J dropped 6; count of bases not matched to a gene: 2. Germline assignment: CDR1 SGHTA and CDR2 FQGNSA. CDR3 sequence: CASSATSAGELFF. CDR3 DNA sequence: TGTGCCAGCAGCGCGACTAGCGCCGGGGAGCTGTTTTTT.

Here the CDR3 DNA reads TGTGCCAGCAGTCGGACTAGCTACGAGCAGTACTTC. Translating it yields CASSRTSYEQYF. This rearrangement joins TRBV6-5 to TRBJ2-7, with 7 nucleotides matching TRBD2. CDR3 length: 12 residues. Trimming at V came to 5 bases and at J to 3 bases, leaving 1 base not matched to a gene. Per the germline V gene, CDR1 is MNHEY and CDR2 is SVGAGI.

V gene TRBV5-1 combines with J gene TRBJ2-2; 13 positions match TRBD2. Per germline, CDR1 SGHRS and CDR2 YFSETQ. The CDR3 is 15 residues long. V lost 4 bases to trimming and J lost 8 bases; unmatched junction nucleotides: 5. CDR3 amino acids: CASSPGLAGAGELFF. The CDR3 coding sequence is TGCGCCAGCAGCCCAGGACTAGCGGGGGCAGGGGAGCTGTTTTTT.

The CDR3 loop is CASSPWGQGGTGELFF. The CDR3 DNA is TGTGCCAGCAGCCCGTGGGGACAGGGGGGAACCGGGGAGCTGTTTTTT. The chain uses TRBV5-8 and TRBJ2-2, with 11 bases matching TRBD1. V gave up 4 bases and J gave up 5 bases; unmatched junction bases: 7. CDR3 length equals 16 residues. Germline V lookup: CDR1 SGHTS, CDR2 YDEGEE.

The V and J genes are TRBV19 and TRBJ1-1; 9 bases fit TRBD1. Trimming at V came to 7 bases and at J to 4 bases, leaving 4 bases not matched to a gene. Per germline, CDR1 LNHDA and CDR2 SQIVND (reference sequence). The CDR3 has 13 amino acids. CDR3 protein: CASTTGGVTEAFF. CDR3 sequence (DNA): TGTGCCAGTACTACAGGGGGCGTCACTGAAGCTTTCTTT.

The chain employs TRBV15 and TRBJ1-1; perhaps TRBD1 as D (5 bases). The CDR3 has 16 residues. V dropped 4 bases and J dropped 1 base, with 16 bases sitting between them. Germline V lookup: CDR1 LNHNV, CDR2 YYDKDF (reference sequence). CDR3 sequence (DNA): TGTGCCACCAGCATCGGCCAAGGGGTGCGGAACACTGAAGCTTTCTTT. This gives the protein CATSIGQGVRNTEAFF.

The chain uses TRBV20-1 and TRBJ1-1; unclear D gene. From germline, CDR1 is DFQATT and CDR2 SNEGSKA (reference sequence). The CDR3 covers 12 residues. V was shortened by 3 bases and J by 1 base, with 6 bases between the two germline ends. The CDR3 nucleotides are TGCAGTGCTAGTACTGGGAACACTGAAGCTTTCTTT. It encodes CSASTGNTEAFF.

This clone occurred once. The chain combines TRBV5-6 with TRBJ1-4; 10 positions agree with TRBD1. The CDR3 covers 18 residues. Germline assignment: CDR1 SGHDT and CDR2 YYEEEE. The trim removed 3 bases at V and 0 bases at J, leaving 8 bases unmatched. CDR3 coding DNA: TGTGCCAGCAGCTACCGGGACAGGGGAGGCTCAACTAATGAAAAACTGTTTTTT. As protein: CASSYRDRGGSTNEKLFF.

The chain has TRBV3-1 (or the pseudogene TRBV3-2) and TRBJ2-2; 10 bases line up with TRBD1. V was clipped by 4 bases and J by 5 bases; unmatched bases: 7. The CDR3 is made up of 16 amino acids. Germline assignment: CDR1 LGHDT and CDR2 YNNKEL (reference sequence). This chain's CDR3 is CASSRTGQGRTGELFF. Written as DNA, the CDR3 is TGTGCCAGCAGCCGCACGGGACAGGGGAGGACCGGGGAGCTGTTTTTT.

The chain recombines TRBV6-2 or TRBV6-3 with TRBJ1-2; tentative D call: TRBD1 (6 bases). Trimming shortened V by 5 bases and J by 8 bases, and 12 bases separated the two germline ends. CDR3 size: 12 residues. CDR1 MNHEY and CDR2 SVGEGT come from the germline V gene. This chain's CDR3 is CASSAGAGGYTF. The CDR3 DNA sequence: TGTGCCAGCAGTGCAGGGGCTGGCGGCTACACCTTC.

For the CDR3, the DNA is TGTGCCAGCAGCTTGGGGACAGGGCAAGAGACCCAGTACTTC. This codes for CASSLGTGQETQYF. The chain carries TRBV5-6 and TRBJ2-5; 8 nucleotides align to TRBD1. V shed 0 bases, J shed 2 bases, and the junction held 0 bases outside the gene matches. Germline CDR1 reads SGHDT; CDR2 reads YYEEEE. This CDR3 has 14 residues.

A single count supports this clone. The genes are TRBV5-1 and TRBJ1-4; D is uncertain. V gave up 1 base and J gave up 7 bases, with 5 bases separating them. CDR1 and CDR2 (germline): SGHRS, YFSETQ. This CDR3 has 12 amino acids. As DNA, the CDR3 is TGCGCCAGCAGCTTGCCCAGTGAAAAACTGTTTTTT. Translation: CASSLPSEKLFF.

The chain has TRBV4-3 and TRBJ2-7; D remains ambiguous. The CDR3 contains 15 residues. Germline CDR1 and CDR2: LGHNA and YSLEER. Deletions cut 0 bases from V and 0 bases from J, with 9 bases between. CDR3 DNA: TGCGCCAGCAGCCAAGATACTTCGAGCTCCTACGAGCAGTACTTC. It yields the protein CASSQDTSSSYEQYF.